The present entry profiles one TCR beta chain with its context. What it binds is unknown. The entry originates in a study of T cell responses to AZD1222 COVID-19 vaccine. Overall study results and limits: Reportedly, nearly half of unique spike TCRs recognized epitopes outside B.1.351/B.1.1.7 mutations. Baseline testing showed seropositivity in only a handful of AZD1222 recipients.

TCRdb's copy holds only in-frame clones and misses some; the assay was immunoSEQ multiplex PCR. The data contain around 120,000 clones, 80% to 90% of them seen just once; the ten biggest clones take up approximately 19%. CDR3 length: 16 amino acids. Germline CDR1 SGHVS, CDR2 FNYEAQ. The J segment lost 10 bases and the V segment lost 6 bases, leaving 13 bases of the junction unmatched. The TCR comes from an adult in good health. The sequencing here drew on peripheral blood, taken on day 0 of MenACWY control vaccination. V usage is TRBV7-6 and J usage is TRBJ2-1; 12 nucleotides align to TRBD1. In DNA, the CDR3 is TGTGCCAGCAGGCTGACTAATGCCGGGACAGGGGGCGAGCAGTTCTTC. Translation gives CASRLTNAGTGGEQFF.